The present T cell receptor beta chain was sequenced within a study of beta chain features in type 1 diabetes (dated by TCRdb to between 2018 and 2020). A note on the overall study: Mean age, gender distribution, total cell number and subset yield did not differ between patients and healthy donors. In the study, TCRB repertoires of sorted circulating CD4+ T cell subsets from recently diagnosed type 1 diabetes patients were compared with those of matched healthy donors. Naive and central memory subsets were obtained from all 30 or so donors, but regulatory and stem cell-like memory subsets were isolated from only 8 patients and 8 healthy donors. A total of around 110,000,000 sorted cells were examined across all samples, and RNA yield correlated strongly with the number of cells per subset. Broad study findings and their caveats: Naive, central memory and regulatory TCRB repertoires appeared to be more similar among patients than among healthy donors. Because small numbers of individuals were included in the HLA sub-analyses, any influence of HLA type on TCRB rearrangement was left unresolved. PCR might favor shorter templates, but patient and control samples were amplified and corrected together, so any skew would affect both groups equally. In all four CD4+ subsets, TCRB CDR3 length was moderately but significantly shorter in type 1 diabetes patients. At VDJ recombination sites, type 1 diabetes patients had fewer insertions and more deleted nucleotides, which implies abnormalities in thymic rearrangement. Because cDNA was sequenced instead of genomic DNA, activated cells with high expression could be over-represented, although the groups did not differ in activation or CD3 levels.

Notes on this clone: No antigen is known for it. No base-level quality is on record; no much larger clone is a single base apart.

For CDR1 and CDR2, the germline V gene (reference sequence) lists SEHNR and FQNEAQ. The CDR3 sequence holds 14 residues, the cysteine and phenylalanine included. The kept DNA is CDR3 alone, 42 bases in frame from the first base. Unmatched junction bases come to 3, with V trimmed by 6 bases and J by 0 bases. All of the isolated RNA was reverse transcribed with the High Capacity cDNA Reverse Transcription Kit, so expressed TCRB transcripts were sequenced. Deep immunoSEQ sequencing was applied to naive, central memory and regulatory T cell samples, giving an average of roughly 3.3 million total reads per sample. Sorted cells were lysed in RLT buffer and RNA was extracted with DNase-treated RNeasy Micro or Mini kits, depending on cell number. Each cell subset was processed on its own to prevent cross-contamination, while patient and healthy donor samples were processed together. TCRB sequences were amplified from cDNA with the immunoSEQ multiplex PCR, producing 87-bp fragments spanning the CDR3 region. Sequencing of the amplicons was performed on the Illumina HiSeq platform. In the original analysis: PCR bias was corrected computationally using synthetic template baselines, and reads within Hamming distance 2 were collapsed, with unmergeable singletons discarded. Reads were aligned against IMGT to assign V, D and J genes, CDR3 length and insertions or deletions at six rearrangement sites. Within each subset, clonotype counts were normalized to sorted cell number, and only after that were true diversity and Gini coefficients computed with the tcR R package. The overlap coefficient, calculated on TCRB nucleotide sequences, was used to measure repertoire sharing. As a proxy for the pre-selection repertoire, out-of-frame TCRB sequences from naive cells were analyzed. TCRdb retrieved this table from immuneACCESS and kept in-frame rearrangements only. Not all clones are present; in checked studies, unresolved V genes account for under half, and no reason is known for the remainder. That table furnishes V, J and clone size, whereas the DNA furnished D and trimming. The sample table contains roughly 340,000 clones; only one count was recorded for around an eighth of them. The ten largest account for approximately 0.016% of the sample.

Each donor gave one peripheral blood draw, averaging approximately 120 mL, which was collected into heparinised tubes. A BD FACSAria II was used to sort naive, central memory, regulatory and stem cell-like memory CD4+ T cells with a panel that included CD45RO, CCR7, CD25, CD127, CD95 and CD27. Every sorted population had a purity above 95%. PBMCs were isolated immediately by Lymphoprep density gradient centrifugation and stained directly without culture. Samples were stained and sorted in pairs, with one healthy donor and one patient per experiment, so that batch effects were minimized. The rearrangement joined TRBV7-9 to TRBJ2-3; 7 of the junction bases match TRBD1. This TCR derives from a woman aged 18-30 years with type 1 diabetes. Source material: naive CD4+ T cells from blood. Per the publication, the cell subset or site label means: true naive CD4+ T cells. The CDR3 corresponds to CASSQQGSTDTQYF. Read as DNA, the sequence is TGTGCCAGCAGTCAACAGGGGAGCACAGATACGCAGTATTTT.